Here is one T cell receptor beta chain with its context. These data originate in a study of blood T cell repertoires in COVID-19. Study in general: The United States, Italy and Spain were the sources of the acute and convalescent COVID-19 samples. T cells, B-cell-depleted T cells, or PBMCs supplied cDNA or gDNA.

As processed by the authors: How many nucleated cells were present was estimated from reference gene primer amplification. Sequenced by immunoSEQ multiplex PCR; TCRdb stores in-frame clones only, minus some. V and J calls and clone size come straight from that table; D and trimming were deduced from the DNA. The table lists around 110,000 clones, 75% to 95% of them singletons. This TCR was recovered from a human donor with active COVID-19. The donor label of this sample is uncertain. Sequencing was carried out using peripheral blood.

The CDR3 loop is CASSRGGLDTQYF. The DNA of the CDR3 is TGTGCCAGCAGTCGGGGGGGACTTGACACGCAGTATTTT. The chain carries TRBV6-5 and TRBJ2-3, with 8 bases fitting TRBD2. Germline values: CDR1 MNHEY, CDR2 SVGAGI. This CDR3 spans 13 amino acids. The V gene end was trimmed by 5 bases and the J gene end by 9 bases; junction bases not matched to a gene: 7.